Listed below are T cell receptor beta chains from one sample, sequenced in a study of T-cell reconstitution after alpha-beta-depleted transplantation in children. In TCRdb, the PCR reads were re-called with MiXCR into one record per CDR3 protein. The sample carries nearly 250,000 distinct CDR3 sequences, 7.5% to 9.5% recorded once. The sample in question was PBMCs, mostly from graft donor cells, obtained 180 days after TCRalphabeta/CD19-depleted stem cell transplant. These receptors originate from a male patient younger than 18 who had a stem cell transplant for acute lymphoblastic leukemia, so the T cells may come from the graft donor. Both conserved end residues are part of each CDR3. A D gene is named only where the DNA matches it firmly. Sizes are listed as once, few or many counts, or a class when the clone is expanded.

CDR3nt: TGCAGCGTCGATGACTTGGCTAACTATGGCTACACCTTC
CDR3aa: CSVDDLANYGYTF
d_gene: NA
abundance: many
v_gene: TRBV29-1
j_gene: TRBJ1-2

CDR3nt: TGTGCCAGCTCTATGCCCCGACGGAACACTGAAGCTTTCTTT
CDR3aa: CASSMPRRNTEAFF
d_gene: NA
abundance: many
v_gene: TRBV28
j_gene: TRBJ1-1

CDR3nt: TGCGCCAGCAGCTTGTTAGGCGATACGCAGTATTTT
CDR3aa: CASSLLGDTQYF
d_gene: NA
abundance: many
v_gene: TRBV5-1
j_gene: TRBJ2-3

CDR3nt: TGTGCCAGCAGTTTAAGGAGTCTAGCGGGATGGTACGAGCAGTACTTC
CDR3aa: CASSLRSLAGWYEQYF
d_gene: TRBD2
abundance: many
v_gene: TRBV27
j_gene: TRBJ2-7

CDR3nt: TGCAGTGCTAACATCGGGGGTACGGAGACCCAGTACTTC
CDR3aa: CSANIGGTETQYF
d_gene: NA
abundance: many
v_gene: TRBV20-1
j_gene: TRBJ2-5

CDR3nt: TGTGCCATCAGTGAGTCGGGGCAGAGCTCTGGAAACACCATATATTTT
CDR3aa: CAISESGQSSGNTIYF
d_gene: NA
abundance: many
v_gene: TRBV10-3
j_gene: TRBJ1-3

CDR3nt: TGCGCCAGCAGCTTTCCCGACAGCACCCTGAACACTGAAGCTTTCTTT
CDR3aa: CASSFPDSTLNTEAFF
d_gene: NA
abundance: many
v_gene: TRBV5-1
j_gene: TRBJ1-1

CDR3nt: TGCGCCAGCAGGCAAGGAGAAGTCCAAGAGACCCAGTACTTC
CDR3aa: CASRQGEVQETQYF
d_gene: NA
abundance: many
v_gene: TRBV10-2
j_gene: TRBJ2-5

CDR3nt: TGCAGCGTTGATTGGACTAGGAATACGCAGTATTTT
CDR3aa: CSVDWTRNTQYF
d_gene: TRBD2
abundance: many
v_gene: TRBV29-1
j_gene: TRBJ2-3

CDR3nt: TGCAGCGTTGAAGGTGACAGGGCAGGGCCCCCCGGGGAGCTGTTTTTT
CDR3aa: CSVEGDRAGPPGELFF
d_gene: TRBD1
abundance: many
v_gene: TRBV29-1
j_gene: TRBJ2-2

CDR3nt: TGTGCCAGCAGCTTAGCCAGGGGGCGAAGAGATACGCAGTATTTT
CDR3aa: CASSLARGRRDTQYF
d_gene: TRBD1
abundance: many
v_gene: TRBV7-3
j_gene: TRBJ2-3

CDR3nt: TGTGCCAGCAGCTTCTTTGGGACAGGGTCCTACGAGCAGTACTTC
CDR3aa: CASSFFGTGSYEQYF
d_gene: TRBD1
abundance: many
v_gene: TRBV5-5
j_gene: TRBJ2-7

CDR3nt: TGTGCCAGCAGCTTTCGGAGGGGTGGTTACAATGAGCAGTTCTTC
CDR3aa: CASSFRRGGYNEQFF
d_gene: NA
abundance: many
v_gene: TRBV13
j_gene: TRBJ2-1

CDR3nt: TGTGCCAGCAGGATCTCTGGGGCCAACGTCCTGACTTTC
CDR3aa: CASRISGANVLTF
d_gene: NA
abundance: many
v_gene: TRBV28
j_gene: TRBJ2-6

CDR3nt: TGTGCCAGCAGCGTAGCGGGAGTCCCCCCCTACGAGCAGTACTTC
CDR3aa: CASSVAGVPPYEQYF
d_gene: NA
abundance: many
v_gene: TRBV9
j_gene: TRBJ2-7

CDR3nt: TGTGCCAGCAGTTATTTGGGACAGGGTACCGGCGAGCAGTACTTC
CDR3aa: CASSYLGQGTGEQYF
d_gene: TRBD1
abundance: many
v_gene: TRBV6-5
j_gene: TRBJ2-7

CDR3nt: TGTGCCAGCAGTTACTCGACTGGGGAGACCCAGTACTTC
CDR3aa: CASSYSTGETQYF
d_gene: NA
abundance: many
v_gene: TRBV6-5
j_gene: TRBJ2-5

CDR3nt: TGCAGTGCTAGTCGGACTAGCGGGAGTTCCGGGGAGCTGTTTTTT
CDR3aa: CSASRTSGSSGELFF
d_gene: TRBD2
abundance: many
v_gene: TRBV20-1
j_gene: TRBJ2-2

CDR3nt: TGTGCCAGCAGAACCGGGACAGTCTCTGGAAACACCATATATTTT
CDR3aa: CASRTGTVSGNTIYF
d_gene: TRBD1
abundance: many
v_gene: TRBV6-1
j_gene: TRBJ1-3

CDR3nt: TGTGCCAGCAGTCATTCCCAGGGGAAGGGCTACGAGCAGTACTTC
CDR3aa: CASSHSQGKGYEQYF
d_gene: NA
abundance: many
v_gene: TRBV6-1
j_gene: TRBJ2-7

CDR3nt: TGCAGCGTTGACACTGGGGGCGAGACCCAGTACTTC
CDR3aa: CSVDTGGETQYF
d_gene: NA
abundance: many
v_gene: TRBV29-1
j_gene: TRBJ2-5

CDR3nt: TGTGCCAGCAGCCAAGATAGCCCGGTCTACAATGAGCAGTTCTTC
CDR3aa: CASSQDSPVYNEQFF
d_gene: NA
abundance: many
v_gene: TRBV14
j_gene: TRBJ2-1

CDR3nt: TGTGCCAGCAGCATTAGACTAGCGGGGGAAGAGACCCAGTACTTC
CDR3aa: CASSIRLAGEETQYF
d_gene: TRBD2
abundance: many
v_gene: TRBV7-8
j_gene: TRBJ2-5

CDR3nt: TGTGCCACCAGTGATTCGCGGGGGGGTTTCCCCTACGAGCAGTACTTC
CDR3aa: CATSDSRGGFPYEQYF
d_gene: TRBD2
abundance: many
v_gene: TRBV24-1
j_gene: TRBJ2-7

CDR3nt: TGTGCCAGCAGTTACCCTCATTCACCCCTCCACTTT
CDR3aa: CASSYPHSPLHF
d_gene: NA
abundance: many
v_gene: TRBV6-5
j_gene: TRBJ1-6

CDR3nt: TGCGCCAGCAGCCTTAGGGTCGAGCAGTTAGCCAAAAACATTCAGTACTTC
CDR3aa: CASSLRVEQLAKNIQYF
d_gene: NA
abundance: many
v_gene: TRBV4-1
j_gene: TRBJ2-4

CDR3nt: TGCGCCAGCAGCTTGGAGCCGGGAGCCGACTATGGCTACACCTTC
CDR3aa: CASSLEPGADYGYTF
d_gene: NA
abundance: many
v_gene: TRBV5-1
j_gene: TRBJ1-2